This entry lists 10 T cell receptor beta chains sequenced from one sample in a study of T-cell memory formation after mild COVID-19. TCRdb fed the 5' RACE reads into MiXCR, producing one record per CDR3 protein. The sample contains about 150,000 distinct CDR3 sequences, about 25% of which appear only once. The specimen was PBMCs or a T cell subset sorted from them (not recorded which). These receptor sequences come from an adult woman who had mild COVID-19 (a few samples of this study predate the infection). Cell type and time point are not known.

This sequence joins TRBV19 and TRBJ2-2, with D unresolved. Germline V lookup: CDR1 LNHDA, CDR2 SQIVND (reference sequence). The CDR3 runs to 13 residues. V was shortened by 3 bases and J by 6 bases, with 8 bases between the two germline ends. The CDR3 spells CASSIPGPGELFF. The CDR3 bases are TGTGCCAGTAGTATCCCCGGGCCCGGGGAGCTGTTTTTT.

In this sample, this clonotype turned up a few times. The gene calls are TRBV7-8 and TRBJ2-7; D is undetermined. CDR1 SGHVS and CDR2 FQNEAQ come from the germline V gene. Between the trimmed V and J ends, which lost 4 bases and 2 bases, there was a span of 12 bases. The CDR3 runs 14 residues. The CDR3 nucleotides read TGTGCCAGCAGCTCCCCCCTAGTTACCTACGAGCAGTACTTC. The encoded protein is CASSSPLVTYEQYF.

This clonotype has more than one count but fewer than ten. This sequence joins TRBV13 and TRBJ2-7; 8 bases match TRBD1. Trimming removed 2 bases from V and 2 bases from J; junction bases left unmatched: 2. Germline V lookup: CDR1 PRHDT, CDR2 FYEKMQ (reference sequence). This CDR3 is 14 amino acids long. CDR3 region: CASSLQGAPYEQYF. CDR3 nucleotides: TGTGCCAGCAGCTTACAGGGGGCCCCCTACGAGCAGTACTTC. Variable domain in full (rest from reference TRBV13 and TRBJ2-7): AAGVIQSPRHLIKEKRETATLKCYPIPRHDTVYWYQQGPGQDPQFLISFYEKMQSDKGSIPDRFSAQQFSDYHSELNMSSLELGDSALYFCASSLQGAPYEQYFGPGTRLTVT.

This clonotype was seen only a few times. The rearrangement uses TRBV9 and TRBJ2-2; 9 nucleotides agree with TRBD1. The length of the CDR3 is 15 residues. Trimming at V came to 4 bases and at J to 5 bases, leaving 6 bases not matched to a gene. Germline V lookup: CDR1 SGDLS, CDR2 YYNGEE. The CDR3 reads CASSPPGQGTGELFF. The CDR3 DNA reads as TGTGCCAGCAGCCCGCCGGGACAGGGAACCGGGGAGCTGTTTTTT.

This clonotype has just a few counts. V gene TRBV6-5 combines with J gene TRBJ1-1; 8 positions match TRBD1. The junction had 7 bases not matched to a gene; V was cut back by 0 bases and J by 4 bases. From germline, CDR1 is MNHEY and CDR2 SVGAGI. The CDR3 is 16 residues long. The CDR3 spells CASSYSMAQGGTEAFF. As DNA, the CDR3 is TGTGCCAGCAGTTACTCGATGGCACAGGGGGGCACTGAAGCTTTCTTT.

V usage is TRBV9 and J usage is TRBJ1-1; 11 bases agree with TRBD1. J gave up 5 bases and V 0 bases, and 6 bases lay outside the gene matches. This CDR3 spans 16 amino acids. Germline CDR1 reads SGDLS; CDR2 reads YYNGEE. CDR3 coding DNA: TGTGCCAGCAGCGTAGGGGACAGGGGGGCGGAAACTGAAGCTTTCTTT. It codes for CASSVGDRGAETEAFF.

This clonotype appeared a few times. This chain connects TRBV9 to TRBJ2-2; D ambiguous. The CDR3 consists of 9 residues. Trimming took 6 bases from V and 6 from J, leaving 0 bases between them. CDR1 SGDLS and CDR2 YYNGEE come from the germline V gene. The CDR3 protein is CASTGELFF. In nucleotides, the CDR3 is TGTGCCAGCACCGGGGAGCTGTTTTTT.

A few counts support this clonotype. This rearrangement joins TRBV7-3 to TRBJ2-3, with a weak D call TRBD2 (5 bases). Trimming took 4 bases from V and 5 from J, leaving 10 bases between them. Germline CDR1 reads SGHTA; CDR2 reads FQGTGA. This CDR3 contains 13 residues. CDR3 DNA sequence: TGTGCCAGCAGCTCCCTCGGGGAAGATACGCAGTATTTT. Translating it yields CASSSLGEDTQYF.

The chain couples TRBV7-6 to TRBJ2-3; TRBD2 matches at 10 bases. V gave up 3 bases and J gave up 1 base; unmatched junction bases: 4. CDR3 size: 16 residues. Germline CDR1 reads SGHVS; CDR2 reads FNYEAQ. CDR3 nucleotide sequence: TGTGCCAGCAGCTTCCCCGGGACTAGCGGCACAGATACGCAGTATTTT. It codes for CASSFPGTSGTDTQYF.

In this sample, this clonotype turned up a few times. The chain links TRBV10-2 to TRBJ2-5, with 8 bases fitting TRBD2. The CDR3 loop spans 15 amino acids. V was pared by 6 bases and J by 5 bases, with 11 bases of the junction left unmatched. Germline lookup yields CDR1 WSHSY and CDR2 SAAADI. The CDR3 DNA reads TGCGCCAGCAGGGAAATAGCGGGACTGGGGGAGACCCAGTACTTC. This gives the protein CASREIAGLGETQYF.